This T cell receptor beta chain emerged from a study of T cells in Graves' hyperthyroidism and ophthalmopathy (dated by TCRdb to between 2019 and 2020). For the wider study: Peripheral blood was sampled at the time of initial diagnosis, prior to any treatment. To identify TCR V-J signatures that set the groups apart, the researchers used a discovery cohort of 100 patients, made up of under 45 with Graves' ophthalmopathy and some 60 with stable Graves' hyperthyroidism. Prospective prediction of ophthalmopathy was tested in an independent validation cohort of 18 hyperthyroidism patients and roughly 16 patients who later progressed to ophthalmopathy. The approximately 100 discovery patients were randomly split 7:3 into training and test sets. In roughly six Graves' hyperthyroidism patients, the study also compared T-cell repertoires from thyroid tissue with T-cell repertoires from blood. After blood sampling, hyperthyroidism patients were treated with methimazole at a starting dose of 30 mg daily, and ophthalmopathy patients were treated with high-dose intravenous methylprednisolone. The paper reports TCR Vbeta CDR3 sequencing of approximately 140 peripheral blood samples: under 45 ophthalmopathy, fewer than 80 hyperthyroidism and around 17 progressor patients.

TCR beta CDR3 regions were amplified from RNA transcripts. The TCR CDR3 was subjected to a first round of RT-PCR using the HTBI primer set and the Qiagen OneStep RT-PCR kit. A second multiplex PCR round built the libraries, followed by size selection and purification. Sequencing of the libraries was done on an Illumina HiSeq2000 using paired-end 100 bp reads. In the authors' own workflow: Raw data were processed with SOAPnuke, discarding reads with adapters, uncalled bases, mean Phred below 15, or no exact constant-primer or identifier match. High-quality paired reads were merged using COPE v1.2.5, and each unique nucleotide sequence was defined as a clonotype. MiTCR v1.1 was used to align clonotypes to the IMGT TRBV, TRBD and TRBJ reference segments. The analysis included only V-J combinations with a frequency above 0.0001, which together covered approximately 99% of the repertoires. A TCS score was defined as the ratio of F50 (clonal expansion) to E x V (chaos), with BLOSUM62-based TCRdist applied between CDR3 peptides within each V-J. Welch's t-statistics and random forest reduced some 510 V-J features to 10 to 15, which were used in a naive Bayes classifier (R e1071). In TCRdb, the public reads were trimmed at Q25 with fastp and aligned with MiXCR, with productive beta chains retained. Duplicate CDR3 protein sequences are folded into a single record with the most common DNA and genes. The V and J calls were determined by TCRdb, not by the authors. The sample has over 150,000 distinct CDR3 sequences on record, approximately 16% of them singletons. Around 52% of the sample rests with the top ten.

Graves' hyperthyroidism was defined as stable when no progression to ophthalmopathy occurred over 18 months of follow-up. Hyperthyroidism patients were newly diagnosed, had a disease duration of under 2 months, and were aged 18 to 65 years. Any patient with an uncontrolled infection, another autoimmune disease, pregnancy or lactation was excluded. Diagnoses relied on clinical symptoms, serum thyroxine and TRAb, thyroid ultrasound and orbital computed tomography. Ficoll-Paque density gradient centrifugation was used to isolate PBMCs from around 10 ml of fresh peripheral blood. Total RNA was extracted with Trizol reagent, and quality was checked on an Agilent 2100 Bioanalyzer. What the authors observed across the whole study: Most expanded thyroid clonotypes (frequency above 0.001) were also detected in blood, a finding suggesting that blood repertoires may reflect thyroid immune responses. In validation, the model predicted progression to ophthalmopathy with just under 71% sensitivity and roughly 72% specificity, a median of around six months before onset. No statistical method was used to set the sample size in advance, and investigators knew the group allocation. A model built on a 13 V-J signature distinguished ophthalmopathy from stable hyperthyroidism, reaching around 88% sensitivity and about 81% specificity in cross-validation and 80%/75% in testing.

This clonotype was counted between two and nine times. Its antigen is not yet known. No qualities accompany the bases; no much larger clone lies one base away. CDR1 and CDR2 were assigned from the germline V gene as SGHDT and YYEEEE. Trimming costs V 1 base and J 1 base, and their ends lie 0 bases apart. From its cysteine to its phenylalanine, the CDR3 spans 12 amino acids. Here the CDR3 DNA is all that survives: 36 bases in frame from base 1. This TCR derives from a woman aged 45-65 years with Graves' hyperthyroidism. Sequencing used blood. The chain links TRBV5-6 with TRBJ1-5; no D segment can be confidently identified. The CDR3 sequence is CASSLSNQPQHF. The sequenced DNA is TGTGCCAGCAGCTTGAGCAATCAGCCCCAGCATTTT. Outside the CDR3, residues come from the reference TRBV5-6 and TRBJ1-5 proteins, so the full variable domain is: DAGVTQSPTHLIKTRGQQVTLRCSPKSGHDTVSWYQQALGQGPQFIFQYYEEEERQRGNFPDRFSGHQFPNYSSELNVNALLLGDSALYLCASSLSNQPQHFGDGTRLSIL.